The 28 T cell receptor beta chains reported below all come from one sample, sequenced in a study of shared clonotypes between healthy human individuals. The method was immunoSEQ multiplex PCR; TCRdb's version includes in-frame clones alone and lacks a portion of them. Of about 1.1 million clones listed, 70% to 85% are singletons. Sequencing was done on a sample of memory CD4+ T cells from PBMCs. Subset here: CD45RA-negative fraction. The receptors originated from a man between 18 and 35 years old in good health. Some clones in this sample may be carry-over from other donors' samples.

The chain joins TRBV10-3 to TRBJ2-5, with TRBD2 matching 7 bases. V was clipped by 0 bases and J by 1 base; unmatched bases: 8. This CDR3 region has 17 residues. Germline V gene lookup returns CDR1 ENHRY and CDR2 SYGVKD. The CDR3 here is CAISESGGRAGQETQYF. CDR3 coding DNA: TGTGCCATCAGTGAGTCGGGGGGGAGGGCCGGCCAAGAGACCCAGTACTTC.

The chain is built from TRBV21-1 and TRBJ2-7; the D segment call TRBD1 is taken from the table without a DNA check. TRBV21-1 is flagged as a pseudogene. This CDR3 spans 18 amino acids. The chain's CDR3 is CASSPVGCNRDTSYEQYF. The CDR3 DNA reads TGTGCCAGCAGCCCTGTAGGTTGTAACAGGGATACTTCCTACGAGCAGTACTTC.

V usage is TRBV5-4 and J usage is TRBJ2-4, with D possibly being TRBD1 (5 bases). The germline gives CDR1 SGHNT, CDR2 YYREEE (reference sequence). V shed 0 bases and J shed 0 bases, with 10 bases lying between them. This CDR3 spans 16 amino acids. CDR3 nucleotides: TGTGCCAGCAGCTTGGCAGGGCCCGGAGCCAAAAACATTCAGTACTTC. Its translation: CASSLAGPGAKNIQYF.

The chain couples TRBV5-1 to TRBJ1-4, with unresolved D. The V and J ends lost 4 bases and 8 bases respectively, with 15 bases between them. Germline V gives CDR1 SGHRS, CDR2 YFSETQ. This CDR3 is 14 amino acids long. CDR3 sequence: CASSLPGSREKLFF. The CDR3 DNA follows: TGCGCCAGCAGCCTCCCGGGGTCTAGGGAAAAACTGTTTTTT.

The CDR3 reads CASSPGGVAGGGGPREQYF. CDR3 DNA sequence: TGTGCCAGCAGCCCTGGAGGGGTGGCCGGCGGGGGGGGCCCACGCGAGCAGTACTTC. The chain couples TRBV4-2 to TRBJ2-7, with 9 bases identical to TRBD2. The CDR3 contains 19 residues. The germline V gene has CDR1 LGHNA and CDR2 YNFKEQ. Trimming at V came to 4 bases and at J to 6 bases, leaving 22 bases not matched to a gene.

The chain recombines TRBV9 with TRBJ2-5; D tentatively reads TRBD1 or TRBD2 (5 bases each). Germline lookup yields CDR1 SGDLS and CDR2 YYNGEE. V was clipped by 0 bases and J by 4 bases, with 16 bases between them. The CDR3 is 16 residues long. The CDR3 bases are TGTGCCAGCAGCGTAGGACTGGGGACCACGGGAGAGACCCAGTACTTC. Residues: CASSVGLGTTGETQYF.

The CDR3 reads CASSTGLAGIALQETQYF. The CDR3, as DNA: TGCGCCAGCAGCACAGGACTAGCGGGGATAGCCCTCCAAGAGACCCAGTACTTC. This rearrangement joins TRBV5-1 to TRBJ2-5; TRBD2 matches 12 bases. The ends lost 4 bases at V and 1 base at J; junction bases unmatched: 11. The CDR3 contains 18 residues. The germline V gene encodes CDR1 SGHRS and CDR2 YFSETQ.

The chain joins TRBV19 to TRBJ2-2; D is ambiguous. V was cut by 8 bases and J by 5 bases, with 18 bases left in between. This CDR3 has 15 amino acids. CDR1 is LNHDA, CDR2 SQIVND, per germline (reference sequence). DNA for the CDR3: TGTGCCAGTGGCCACGGGCAGGAGAAAACCGGGGAGCTGTTTTTT. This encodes CASGHGQEKTGELFF.

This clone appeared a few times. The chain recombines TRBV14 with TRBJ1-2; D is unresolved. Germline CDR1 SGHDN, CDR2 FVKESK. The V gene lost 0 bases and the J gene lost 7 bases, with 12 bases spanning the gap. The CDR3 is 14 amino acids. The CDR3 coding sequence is TGTGCCAGCAGCCAAGACAGGCGGTATGGTGGCTACACCTTC. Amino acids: CASSQDRRYGGYTF.

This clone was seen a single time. CDR3 sequence reads: CASRVAGANVLTF. The CDR3 nucleotides are TGCGCCAGCAGGGTTGCTGGGGCCAACGTCCTGACTTTC. This sequence joins TRBV5-1 and TRBJ2-6; D unresolved. Germline-derived CDR1 and CDR2 are SGHRS and YFSETQ. V was cut by 5 bases and J by 2 bases, with 5 bases left in between. The CDR3 runs to 13 residues.

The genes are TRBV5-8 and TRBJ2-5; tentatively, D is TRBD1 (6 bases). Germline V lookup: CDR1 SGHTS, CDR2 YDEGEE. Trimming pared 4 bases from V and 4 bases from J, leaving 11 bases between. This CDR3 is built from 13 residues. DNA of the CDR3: TGTGCCAGCAGCCCGACAGGCCCAGAGACCCAGTACTTC. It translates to CASSPTGPETQYF.

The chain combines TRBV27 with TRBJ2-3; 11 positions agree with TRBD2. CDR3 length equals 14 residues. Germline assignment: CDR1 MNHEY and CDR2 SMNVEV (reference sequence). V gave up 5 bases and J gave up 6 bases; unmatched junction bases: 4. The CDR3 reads CASSPGTSGDTQYF. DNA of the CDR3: TGTGCCAGCAGTCCGGGGACTAGCGGTGATACGCAGTATTTT.

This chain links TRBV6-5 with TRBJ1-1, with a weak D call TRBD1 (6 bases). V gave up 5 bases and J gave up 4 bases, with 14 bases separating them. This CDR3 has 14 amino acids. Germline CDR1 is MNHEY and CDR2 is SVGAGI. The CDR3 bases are TGTGCCAGCAGTAAACGGGCAGGGGTCACTGAAGCTTTCTTT. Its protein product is CASSKRAGVTEAFF.

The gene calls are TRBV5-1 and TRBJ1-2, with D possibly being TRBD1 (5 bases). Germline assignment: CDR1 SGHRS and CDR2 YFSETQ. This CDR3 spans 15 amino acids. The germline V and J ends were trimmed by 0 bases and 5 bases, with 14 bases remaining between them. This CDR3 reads CASSLDRSTVYGYTF. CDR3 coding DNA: TGCGCCAGCAGCTTGGACAGGTCTACGGTTTATGGCTACACCTTC. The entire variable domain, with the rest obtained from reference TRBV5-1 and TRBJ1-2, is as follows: KAGVTQTPRYLIKTRGQQVTLSCSPISGHRSVSWYQQTPGQGLQFLFEYFSETQRNKGNFPGRFSGRQFSNSRSEMNVSTLELGDSALYLCASSLDRSTVYGYTFGSGTRLTVV.

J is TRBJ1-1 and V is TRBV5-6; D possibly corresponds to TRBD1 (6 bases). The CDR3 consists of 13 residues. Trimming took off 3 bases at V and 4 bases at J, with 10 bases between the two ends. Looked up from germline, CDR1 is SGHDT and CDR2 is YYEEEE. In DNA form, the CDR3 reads TGTGCCAGCAGCTCGGGGGCGGCCACTGAAGCTTTCTTT. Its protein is CASSSGAATEAFF.

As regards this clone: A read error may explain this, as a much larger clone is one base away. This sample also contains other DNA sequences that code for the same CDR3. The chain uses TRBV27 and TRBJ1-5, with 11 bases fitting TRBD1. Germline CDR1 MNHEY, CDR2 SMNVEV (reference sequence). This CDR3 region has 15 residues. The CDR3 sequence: CASSFGTGGEQPQHF. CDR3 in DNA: TGTGCCAGCAGTTTTGGGACAGGGGGGGAACAGCCTCAGCATTTT.

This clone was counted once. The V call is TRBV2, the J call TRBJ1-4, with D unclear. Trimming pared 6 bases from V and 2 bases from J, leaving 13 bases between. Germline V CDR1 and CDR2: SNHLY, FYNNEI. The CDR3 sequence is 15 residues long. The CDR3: CASRGPLSTNEKLFF. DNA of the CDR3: TGTGCCAGCAGAGGGCCCCTGTCTACTAATGAAAAACTGTTTTTT.

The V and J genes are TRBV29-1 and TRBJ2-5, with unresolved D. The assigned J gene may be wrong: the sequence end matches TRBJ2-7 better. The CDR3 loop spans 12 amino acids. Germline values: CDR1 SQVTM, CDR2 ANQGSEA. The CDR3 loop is CSAKSWSYEQYF. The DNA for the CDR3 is TGCAGCGCGAAGTCCTGGTCCTACGAGCAGTACTTC.

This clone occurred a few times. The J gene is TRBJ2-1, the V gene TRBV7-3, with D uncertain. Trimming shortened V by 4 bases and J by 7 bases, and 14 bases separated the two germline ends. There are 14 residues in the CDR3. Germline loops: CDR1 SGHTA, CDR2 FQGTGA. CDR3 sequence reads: CASSWKGGGNEQFF. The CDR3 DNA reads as TGTGCCAGCAGCTGGAAGGGTGGCGGTAATGAGCAGTTCTTC.

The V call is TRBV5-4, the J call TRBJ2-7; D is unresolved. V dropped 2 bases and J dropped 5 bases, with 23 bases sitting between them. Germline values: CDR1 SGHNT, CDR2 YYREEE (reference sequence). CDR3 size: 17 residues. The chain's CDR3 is CASSFLYNPLDVDEQYF. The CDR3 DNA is TGTGCCAGCAGCTTTTTATACAACCCCTTGGATGTCGACGAGCAGTACTTC.

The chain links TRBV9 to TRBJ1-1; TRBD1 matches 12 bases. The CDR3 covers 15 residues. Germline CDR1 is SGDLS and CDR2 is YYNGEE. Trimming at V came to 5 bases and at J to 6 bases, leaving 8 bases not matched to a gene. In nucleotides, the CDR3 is TGTGCCAGCAGGGCGCTGGGACAGGGGGCAGCTGAAGCTTTCTTT. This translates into CASRALGQGAAEAFF.

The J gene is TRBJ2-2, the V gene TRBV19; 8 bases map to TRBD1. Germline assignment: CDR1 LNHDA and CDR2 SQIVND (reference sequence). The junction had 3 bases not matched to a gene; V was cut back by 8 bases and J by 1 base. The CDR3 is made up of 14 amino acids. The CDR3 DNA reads TGTGCCAGTCGGGACAGGAAGAACACCGGGGAGCTGTTTTTT. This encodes CASRDRKNTGELFF.

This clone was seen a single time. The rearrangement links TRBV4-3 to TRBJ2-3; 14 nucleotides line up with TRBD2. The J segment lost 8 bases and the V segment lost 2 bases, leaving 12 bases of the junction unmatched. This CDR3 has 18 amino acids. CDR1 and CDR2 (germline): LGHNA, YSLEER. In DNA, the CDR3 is TGCGCCAGCAGCCAAAAGATTTCGGGACTAGCGGGAGCGGGTACGCAGTATTTT. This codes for CASSQKISGLAGAGTQYF.

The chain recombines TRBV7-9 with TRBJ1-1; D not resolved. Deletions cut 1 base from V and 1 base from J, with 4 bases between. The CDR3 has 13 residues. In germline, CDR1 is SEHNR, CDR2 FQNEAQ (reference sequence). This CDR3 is CASSLDANTEAFF. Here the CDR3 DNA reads TGTGCCAGCAGCTTAGATGCGAACACTGAAGCTTTCTTT.

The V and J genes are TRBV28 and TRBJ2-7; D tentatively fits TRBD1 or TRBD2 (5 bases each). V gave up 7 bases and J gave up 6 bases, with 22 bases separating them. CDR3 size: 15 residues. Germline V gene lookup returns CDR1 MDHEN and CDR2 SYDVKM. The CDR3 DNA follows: TGTGCCAGCACTTACCTAGGGACCGGCGCCGGCGAGCAGTACTTC. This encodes CASTYLGTGAGEQYF. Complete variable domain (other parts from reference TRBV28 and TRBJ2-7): DVKVTQSSRYLVKRTGEKVFLECVQDMDHENMFWYRQDPGLGLRLIYFSYDVKMKEKGDIPEGYSVSREKKERFSLILESASTNQTSMYLCASTYLGTGAGEQYFGPGTRLTVT.

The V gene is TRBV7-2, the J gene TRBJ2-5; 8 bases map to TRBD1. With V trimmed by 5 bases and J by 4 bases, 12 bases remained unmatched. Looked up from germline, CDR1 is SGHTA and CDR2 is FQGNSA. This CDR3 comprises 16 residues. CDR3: CASSQESQGAGETQYF. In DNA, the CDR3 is TGTGCCAGCAGCCAAGAATCCCAGGGGGCCGGAGAGACCCAGTACTTC.

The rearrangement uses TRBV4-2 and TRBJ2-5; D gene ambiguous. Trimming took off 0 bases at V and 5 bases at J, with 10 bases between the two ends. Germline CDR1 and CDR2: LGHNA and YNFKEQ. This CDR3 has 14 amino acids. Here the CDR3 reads CASSQETARETQYF. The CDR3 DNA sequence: TGTGCCAGCAGCCAAGAGACGGCTCGGGAGACCCAGTACTTC.

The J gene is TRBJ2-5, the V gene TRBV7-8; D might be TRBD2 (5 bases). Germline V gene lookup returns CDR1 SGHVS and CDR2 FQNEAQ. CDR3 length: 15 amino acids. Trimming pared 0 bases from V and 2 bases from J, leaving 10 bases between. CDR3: CASSLASTGQETQYF. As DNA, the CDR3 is TGTGCCAGCAGCTTAGCGAGTACGGGACAAGAGACCCAGTACTTC.